The 7 T cell receptor beta chains below come from one sample, sequenced in a study of tumor and adjacent non-tumor tissue in lung cancer. The template was RNA from unsorted bulk tissue. Three rounds of nested PCR, following a modified ARM-PCR protocol, produced the TCRbeta library. TCRdb recomputed calls from the multiplex PCR reads with MiXCR, one row per CDR3 protein. Of about 85,000 distinct CDR3 sequences in the sample, about three fifths were seen once. The specimen was lung tumor tissue. The receptors derive from a man in his sixties or seventies with non-small cell lung cancer.

Remarks on this clonotype: The conserved phenylalanine or tryptophan normally closing the CDR3 is absent here, so this likely arose from a read error. The chain has TRBV6-5 and TRBJ2-7, with TRBD1 identical over 9 bases. The CDR3 covers 15 residues. CDR1 MNHEY and CDR2 SVGAGI come from the germline V gene. CDR3 in amino acids: CAISYVTGGLNEQYL. CDR3 sequence (DNA): TGTGCCATCAGTTACGTGACAGGGGGTCTAAATGAGCAGTACTTA.

This clonotype has ten or more counts. The rearrangement links TRBV29-1 to TRBJ2-3, with TRBD2 as a possible D gene (6 bases). The V gene lost 8 bases and the J gene lost 5 bases, with 17 bases spanning the gap. CDR1 and CDR2 (germline): SQVTM, ANQGSEA. The CDR3 is 13 residues long. CDR3 DNA: TGCAGCTCCCGAGGGCAGGGAGGAGATACGCAGTATTTT. The encoded protein is CSSRGQGGDTQYF.

As concerns this clonotype: Given a much more abundant clone one base away, this may be a read error. This sequence joins TRBV12-3 or TRBV12-4 and TRBJ2-7, with D possibly being TRBD2 (6 bases). With 5 bases removed from V and 2 bases from J, the gap between germline ends came to 13 bases. CDR3 length equals 14 residues. This chain's CDR3 is CASSLRWEAYEQYF. The CDR3 coding sequence is TGTGCCAGCAGTCTTAGATGGGAGGCCTACGAGCAGTACTTC.

Comment on this clonotype: The conserved closing phenylalanine or tryptophan is absent in this CDR3, likely reflecting a read error. This chain uses TRBV11-2 with TRBJ2-7; D remains ambiguous. Germline V gene lookup returns CDR1 SGHAT and CDR2 FQNNGV. There are 15 residues in the CDR3. The CDR3 loop reads CGSNRYPYLGYEQYL. DNA for the CDR3: TGTGGCAGCAATCGTTATCCCTATTTAGGCTACGAGCAGTACCTC.

This clonotype showed up many times. The chain is built from TRBV12-3 or TRBV12-4 and TRBJ2-2, with 7 bases identical to TRBD1. The CDR3 is made up of 16 amino acids. V was pared by 0 bases and J by 4 bases, with 5 bases of the junction left unmatched. DNA for the CDR3: TGTGCCAGCAGTTTAGCACAGGGGCGAGGCACCGGGGAGCTGTTTTTT. Translation gives CASSLAQGRGTGELFF.

This clonotype was seen at least ten times. This chain connects TRBV4-2 to TRBJ1-3; D remains unclear. This CDR3 spans 12 amino acids. V shed 2 bases and J shed 4 bases, with 3 bases lying between them. Germline-derived CDR1 and CDR2 are LGHNA and YNFKEQ. The CDR3 spells CASSQQGNTIYF. The CDR3 DNA is TGTGCCAGCAGCCAACAGGGAAACACCATATATTTT.

With regard to this clonotype: A read error may account for a junction end that differs from germline. The V gene is TRBV11-2, the J gene TRBJ2-2; 7 bases map to TRBD1. This CDR3 has 15 residues. The germline V gene encodes CDR1 SGHAT and CDR2 FQNNGV. The CDR3 here is CSSSLGRGSTGEMFF. The DNA for the CDR3 is TGTTCCAGTAGCTTAGGCAGGGGGAGTACCGGGGAGATGTTTTTT.